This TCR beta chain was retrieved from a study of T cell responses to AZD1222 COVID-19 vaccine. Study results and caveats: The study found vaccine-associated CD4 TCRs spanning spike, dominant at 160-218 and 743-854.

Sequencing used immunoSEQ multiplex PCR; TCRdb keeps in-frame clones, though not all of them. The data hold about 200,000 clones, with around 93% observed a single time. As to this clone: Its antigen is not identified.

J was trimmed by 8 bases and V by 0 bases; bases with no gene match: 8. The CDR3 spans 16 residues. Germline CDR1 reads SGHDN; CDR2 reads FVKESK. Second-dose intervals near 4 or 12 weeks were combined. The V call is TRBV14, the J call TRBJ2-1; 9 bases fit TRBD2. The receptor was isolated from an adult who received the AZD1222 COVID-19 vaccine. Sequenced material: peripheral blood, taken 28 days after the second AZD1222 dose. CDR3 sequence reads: CASSQDKLAGIDEQFF. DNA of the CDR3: TGTGCCAGCAGCCAAGACAAACTAGCGGGTATCGATGAGCAGTTCTTC.